The 19 T cell receptor beta chains below come from one sample, sequenced in a study of technical replicates of blood from several donors. Sequencing was performed with immunoSEQ multiplex PCR; in TCRdb, only in-frame clones are kept and a portion is missing. The table lists 60,000 to 65,000 clones, more than 75% of them singletons. Source material: PBMCs. The receptors were gathered from a human donor in good health. Some clones in this sample may be carry-over from other donors' samples.

The chain combines TRBV6-4 with TRBJ2-2; D gene ambiguous. This CDR3 spans 13 amino acids. Germline lookup yields CDR1 MRHNA and CDR2 SNTAGT. Trimming took off 3 bases at V and 4 bases at J, with 6 bases between the two ends. The CDR3 sequence is CASSESGTGELFF. In DNA, the CDR3 is TGTGCCAGCAGTGAATCAGGCACCGGGGAGCTGTTTTTT.

The genes are TRBV7-6 and TRBJ1-3; 8 nucleotides agree with TRBD1. CDR1 and CDR2 (germline): SGHVS, FNYEAQ. This CDR3 has 16 amino acids. Germline trimming cut 4 bases from V and 0 bases from J; bases unmatched to any gene: 5. The CDR3 DNA reads as TGTGCCAGCAGCTCGGGACAGGCGAGCTCTGGAAACACCATATATTTT. Its protein product is CASSSGQASSGNTIYF.

The gene calls are TRBV4-2 and TRBJ2-2; TRBD2 might be the D (5 bases). V gave up 0 bases and J gave up 6 bases, with 11 bases separating them. The CDR3 length is 15 residues. CDR1 and CDR2 from the germline V gene are LGHNA and YNFKEQ. In nucleotides, the CDR3 is TGTGCCAGCAGCCAAGATCGAGCGGACGCCGGGGAGCTGTTTTTT. Its protein is CASSQDRADAGELFF.

The chain is built from TRBV2 and TRBJ2-1; 7 bases align to TRBD2. Germline-derived CDR1 and CDR2 are SNHLY and FYNNEI. The V gene end was trimmed by 6 bases and the J gene end by 2 bases; junction bases not matched to a gene: 7. The CDR3 is 15 residues long. Here the CDR3 reads CASRERGATYNEQFF. CDR3 nucleotides: TGTGCCAGCAGGGAGCGGGGTGCTACCTACAATGAGCAGTTCTTC.

V gene TRBV11-2 combines with J gene TRBJ2-1; 8 nucleotides match TRBD2. This CDR3 comprises 15 residues. V dropped 2 bases and J dropped 5; count of bases not matched to a gene: 5. Germline CDR1 and CDR2: SGHAT and FQNNGV. CDR3 DNA sequence: TGTGCCAGCAGCTTAAGTAGCGGGGAGAACAATGAGCAGTTCTTC. It encodes CASSLSSGENNEQFF.

This clone is medium-sized in the sample. The genes are TRBV21-1 and TRBJ1-2. TRBV21-1 is listed as a pseudogene. The CDR3 contains 12 residues. The CDR3 protein is CASSAKNYGYTF. The DNA for the CDR3 is TGTGCCAGCAGCGCTAAGAACTATGGCTACACCTTC.

The table lists this clone with a count of one. CDR3 in DNA: TGTGCCAGCAGCTACCGACTAGCGGGAGGACAATCGGGGGAGACCCAGTACTTC. Its protein is CASSYRLAGGQSGETQYF. The chain links TRBV5-4 to TRBJ2-5; 13 positions match TRBD2. The CDR3 runs 18 residues. Germline V gene data show CDR1 as SGHNT and CDR2 as YYREEE (reference sequence). J gave up 5 bases and V 3 bases, and 13 bases lay outside the gene matches.

This clone was picked up a small number of times. V usage is TRBV14 and J usage is TRBJ2-7; 14 positions agree with TRBD2. V lost 3 bases and J lost 2; bases outside the gene matches: 9. The germline V gene encodes CDR1 SGHDN and CDR2 FVKESK. The CDR3 runs to 18 residues. CDR3 bases: TGTGCCAGCAGCCACGGACTAGCGGGGGGTGCCACACCCTACGAGCAGTACTTC. Protein: CASSHGLAGGATPYEQYF.

V gene TRBV7-3 combines with J gene TRBJ1-2; D gene ambiguous. From germline, CDR1 is SGHTA and CDR2 FQGTGA. The CDR3 is made up of 15 amino acids. V lost 1 base and J lost 8, with 17 bases in between. Written as DNA, the CDR3 is TGTGCCAGCAGCTTAAGTGGCGACCCAAGAGGGGGCTACACCTTC. As protein: CASSLSGDPRGGYTF.

This sequence joins TRBV2 and TRBJ2-2; 7 nucleotides match TRBD2. The CDR3 runs 15 residues. Germline V gene sequence: CDR1 SNHLY, CDR2 FYNNEI. J lost 6 bases, V lost 4 bases, and 8 bases had no gene match. The CDR3 region has the DNA TGTGCCAGCAGTGCCGGGAGGCCCAACGCCGGGGAGCTGTTTTTT. It is translated as CASSAGRPNAGELFF.

The chain links TRBV18 to TRBJ2-5, with 9 bases aligning to TRBD1. Germline values: CDR1 KGHSH, CDR2 LQKENI. The length of the CDR3 is 15 residues. The junction had 3 bases not matched to a gene; V was cut back by 3 bases and J by 1 base. For the CDR3, the DNA is TGTGCCAGCTCACCTGGGACAGGGACCCAAGAGACCCAGTACTTC. It is translated as CASSPGTGTQETQYF.

This sequence joins TRBV2 and TRBJ2-7; 7 bases map to TRBD2. This CDR3 spans 14 amino acids. Trimming took 6 bases from V and 6 from J; bases not matched to a gene: 11. CDR1 and CDR2 from the germline V gene are SNHLY and FYNNEI. DNA of the CDR3: TGTGCCAGCAGAACCCCCACACTAGCGTTCGAGCAGTACTTC. It is translated as CASRTPTLAFEQYF.

The chain recombines TRBV10-3 with TRBJ1-5, with a possible D match to TRBD1 (5 bases). The V gene lost 4 bases and the J gene lost 2 bases, with 12 bases spanning the gap. The CDR3 runs to 15 residues. Germline CDR1 and CDR2: ENHRY and SYGVKD. The CDR3 sequence is CAISASGGGNQPQHF. DNA for the CDR3: TGTGCCATCAGTGCGTCGGGGGGAGGCAATCAGCCCCAGCATTTT.

This chain links TRBV2 with TRBJ1-1; 8 bases are shared with TRBD1. The CDR3 runs to 12 residues. Trimming removed 9 bases from V and 4 bases from J; junction bases left unmatched: 4. Germline CDR1 is SNHLY and CDR2 is FYNNEI. In nucleotides, the CDR3 is TGTGCCAGTCAGGGGGCTAGCACTGAAGCTTTCTTT. Its protein product is CASQGASTEAFF.

This sequence joins TRBV25-1 and TRBJ2-7; no clear D. The CDR3 is made up of 11 amino acids. Germline V gives CDR1 MGHDK, CDR2 SYGVNS. The V and J ends lost 8 bases and 3 bases respectively, with 8 bases between them. CDR3 bases: TGTGCCAGCGCGAGAAACTACGAGCAGTACTTC. Its translation is CASARNYEQYF.

The rearrangement links TRBV5-1 to TRBJ1-6; D remains ambiguous. The germline V gene has CDR1 SGHRS and CDR2 YFSETQ. Deletions cut 6 bases from V and 5 bases from J, with 18 bases between. There are 16 residues in the CDR3. The CDR3 protein is CASTPTPTANNSPLHF. The CDR3 DNA follows: TGCGCCAGCACTCCAACCCCCACAGCAAATAATTCACCCCTCCACTTT.

V is TRBV18 and J is TRBJ1-1, with TRBD1 matching 7 bases. V trimming: 1 base; J trimming: 1 base; junction bases outside the gene matches: 0. The germline V gene encodes CDR1 KGHSH and CDR2 LQKENI. The CDR3 is made up of 14 amino acids. CDR3: CASSPRDRNTEAFF. The CDR3 coding sequence is TGTGCCAGCTCACCACGGGACAGGAACACTGAAGCTTTCTTT.

The V and J genes are TRBV5-4 and TRBJ1-1; tentatively, D is TRBD1 (5 bases). The germline V gene has CDR1 SGHNT and CDR2 YYREEE (reference sequence). Between the trimmed V and J ends, which lost 3 bases and 1 base, there was a span of 10 bases. The CDR3 has 14 residues. The CDR3, as DNA: TGTGCCAGCAGCTCGGGACTCACGAACACTGAAGCTTTCTTT. Its translation is CASSSGLTNTEAFF.

This chain connects TRBV4-3 to TRBJ2-3, with TRBD2 identical over 8 bases. Germline CDR1 and CDR2: LGHNA and YSLEER. Trimming removed 4 bases from V and 4 bases from J; junction bases left unmatched: 10. The CDR3 loop spans 16 amino acids. Here the CDR3 DNA reads TGCGCCAGCAGCCCCAGACACGGGGGGGGCCCAGATACGCAGTATTTT. It specifies CASSPRHGGGPDTQYF.